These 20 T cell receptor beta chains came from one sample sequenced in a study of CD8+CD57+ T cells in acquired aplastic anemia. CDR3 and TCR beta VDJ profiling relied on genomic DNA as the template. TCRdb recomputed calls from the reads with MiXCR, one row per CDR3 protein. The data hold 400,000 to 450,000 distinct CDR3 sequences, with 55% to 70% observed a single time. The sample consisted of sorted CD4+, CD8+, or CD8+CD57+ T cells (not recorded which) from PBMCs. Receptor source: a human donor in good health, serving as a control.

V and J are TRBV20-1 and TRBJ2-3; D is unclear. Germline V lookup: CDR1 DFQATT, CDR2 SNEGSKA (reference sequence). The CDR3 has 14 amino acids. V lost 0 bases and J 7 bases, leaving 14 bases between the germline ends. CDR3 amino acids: CSARDQNYAYTQYF. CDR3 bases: TGCAGTGCTAGAGACCAGAACTATGCCTATACGCAGTATTTT.

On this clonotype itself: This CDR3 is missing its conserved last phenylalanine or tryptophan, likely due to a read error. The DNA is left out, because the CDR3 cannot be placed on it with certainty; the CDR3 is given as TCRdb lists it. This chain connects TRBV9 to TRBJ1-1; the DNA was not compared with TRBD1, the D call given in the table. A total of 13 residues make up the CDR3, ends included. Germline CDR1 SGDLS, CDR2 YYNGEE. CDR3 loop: CASGRAGHNYGYI.

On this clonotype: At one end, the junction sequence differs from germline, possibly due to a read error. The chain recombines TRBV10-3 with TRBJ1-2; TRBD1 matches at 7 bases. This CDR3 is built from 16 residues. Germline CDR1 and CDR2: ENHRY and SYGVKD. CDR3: CAITLGDSKTNYGCTF. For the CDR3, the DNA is TGTGCCATCACCCTGGGGGACAGCAAAACTAACTATGGCTGCACCTTC.

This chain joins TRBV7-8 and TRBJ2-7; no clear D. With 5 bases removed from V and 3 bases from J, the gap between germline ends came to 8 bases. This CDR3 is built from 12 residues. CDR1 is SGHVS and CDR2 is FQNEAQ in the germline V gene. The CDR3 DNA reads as TGTGCCAGCAGCCAATCAAGCTACGAGCAGTACTTC. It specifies CASSQSSYEQYF.

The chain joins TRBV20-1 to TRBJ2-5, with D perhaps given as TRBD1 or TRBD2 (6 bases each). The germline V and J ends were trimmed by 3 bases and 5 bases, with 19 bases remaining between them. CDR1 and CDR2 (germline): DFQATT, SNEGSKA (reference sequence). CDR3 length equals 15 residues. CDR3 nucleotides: TGCAGTGCTAGGCCGGGGGCTAGCGAAAGTGAGACCCAGTACTTC. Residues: CSARPGASESETQYF.

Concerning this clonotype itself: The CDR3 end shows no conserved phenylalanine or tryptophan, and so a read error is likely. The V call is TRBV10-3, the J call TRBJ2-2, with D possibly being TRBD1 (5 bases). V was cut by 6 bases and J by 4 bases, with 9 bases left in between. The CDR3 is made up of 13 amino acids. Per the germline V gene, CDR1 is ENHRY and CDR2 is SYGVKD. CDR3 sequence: CAISRDSTGELFL. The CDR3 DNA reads TGTGCCATCAGCCGTGACAGCACCGGGGAGCTGTTTCTT.

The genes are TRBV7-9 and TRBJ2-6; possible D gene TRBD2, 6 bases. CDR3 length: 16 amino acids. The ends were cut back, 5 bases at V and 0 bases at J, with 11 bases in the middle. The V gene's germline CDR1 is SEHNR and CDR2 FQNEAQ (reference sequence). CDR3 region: CASSGTGVSGANVLTF. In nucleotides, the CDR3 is TGTGCCAGCAGCGGGACGGGGGTCTCTGGGGCCAACGTCCTGACTTTC. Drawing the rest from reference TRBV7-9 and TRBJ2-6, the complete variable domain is DTGVSQNPRHKITKRGQNVTFRCDPISEHNRLYWYRQTLGQGPEFLTYFQNEAQLEKSRLLSDRFSAERPKGSFSTLEIQRTEQGDSAMYLCASSGTGVSGANVLTFGAGSRLTVL.

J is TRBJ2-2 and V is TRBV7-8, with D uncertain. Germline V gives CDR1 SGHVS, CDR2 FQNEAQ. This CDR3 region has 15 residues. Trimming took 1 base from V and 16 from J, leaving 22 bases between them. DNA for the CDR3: TGTGCCAGCAGCTTAGTAAAGGAGACCCAGTACTTGGGGTTTTTT. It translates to CASSLVKETQYLGFF.

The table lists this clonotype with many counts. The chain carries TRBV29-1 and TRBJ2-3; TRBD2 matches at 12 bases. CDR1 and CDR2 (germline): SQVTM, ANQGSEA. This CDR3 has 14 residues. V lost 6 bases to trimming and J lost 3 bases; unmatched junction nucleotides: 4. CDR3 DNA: TGCAGCGTCGCCACTAGCGGGGGGACAGATACGCAGTATTTT. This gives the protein CSVATSGGTDTQYF.

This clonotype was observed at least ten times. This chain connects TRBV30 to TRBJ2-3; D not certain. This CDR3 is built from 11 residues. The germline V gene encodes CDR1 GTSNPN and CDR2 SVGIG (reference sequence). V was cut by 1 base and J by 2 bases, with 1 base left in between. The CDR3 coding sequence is TGTGCCTGGAGTGACACAGATACGCAGTATTTT. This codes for CAWSDTDTQYF.

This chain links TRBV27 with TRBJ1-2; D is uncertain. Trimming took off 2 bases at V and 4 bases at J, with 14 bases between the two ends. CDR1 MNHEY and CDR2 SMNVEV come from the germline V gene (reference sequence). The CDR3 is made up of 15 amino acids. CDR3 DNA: TGTGCCAGCAGTTTAACGGGAATTAGTCCCTATGGCTACACCTTC. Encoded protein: CASSLTGISPYGYTF.

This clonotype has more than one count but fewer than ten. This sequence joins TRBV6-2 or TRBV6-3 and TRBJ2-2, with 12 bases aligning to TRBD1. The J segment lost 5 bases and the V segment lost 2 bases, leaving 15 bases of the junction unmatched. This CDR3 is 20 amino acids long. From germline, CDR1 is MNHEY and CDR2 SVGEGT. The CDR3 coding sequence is TGTGCCAGCAGTTACCGGAGGGACAGGGGGCTCCAAAGGAGGACCGGGGAGCTGTTTTTT. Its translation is CASSYRRDRGLQRRTGELFF.

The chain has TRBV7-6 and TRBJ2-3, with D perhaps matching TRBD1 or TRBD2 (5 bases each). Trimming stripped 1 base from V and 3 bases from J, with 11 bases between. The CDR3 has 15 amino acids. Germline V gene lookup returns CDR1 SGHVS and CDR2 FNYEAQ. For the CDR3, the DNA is TGTGCCAGCAGCTTAGTCGGGGCCCCAACAGATACGCAGTATTTT. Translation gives CASSLVGAPTDTQYF.

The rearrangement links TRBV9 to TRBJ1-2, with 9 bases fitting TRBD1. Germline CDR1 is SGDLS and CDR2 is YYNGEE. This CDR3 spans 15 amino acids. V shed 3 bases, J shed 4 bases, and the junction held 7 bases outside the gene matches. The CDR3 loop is CASSASGTGLYGYTF. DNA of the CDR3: TGTGCCAGCAGCGCCTCCGGGACAGGGCTCTATGGCTACACCTTC. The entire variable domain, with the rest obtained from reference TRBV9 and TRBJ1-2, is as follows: DSGVTQTPKHLITATGQRVTLRCSPRSGDLSVYWYQQSLDQGLQFLIQYYNGEERAKGNILERFSAQQFPDLHSELNLSSLELGDSALYFCASSASGTGLYGYTFGSGTRLTVV.

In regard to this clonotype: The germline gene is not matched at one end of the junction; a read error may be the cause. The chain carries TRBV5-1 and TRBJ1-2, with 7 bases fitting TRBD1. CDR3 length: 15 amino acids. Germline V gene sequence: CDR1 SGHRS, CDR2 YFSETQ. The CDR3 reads CASSLAQGTAGGYTF. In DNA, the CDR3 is TGTGCCAGCAGCTTAGCGCAGGGGACAGCAGGCGGCTACACCTTC.

CDR3 in DNA: TGTGCCAGCAGCTTGCAGGGGGGAAATGACTATGGCTACACCTTC. Translation: CASSLQGGNDYGYTF. This chain joins TRBV5-4 and TRBJ1-2; the match to TRBD1 covers 7 bases. The V gene's germline CDR1 is SGHNT and CDR2 YYREEE (reference sequence). This CDR3 is 15 amino acids long. Trimming took 1 base from V and 3 from J; bases not matched to a gene: 6.

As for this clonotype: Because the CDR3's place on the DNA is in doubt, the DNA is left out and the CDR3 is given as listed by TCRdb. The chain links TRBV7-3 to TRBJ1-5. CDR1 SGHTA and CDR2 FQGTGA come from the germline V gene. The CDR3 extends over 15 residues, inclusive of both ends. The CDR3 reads CASIRPRTLKLSLHF.

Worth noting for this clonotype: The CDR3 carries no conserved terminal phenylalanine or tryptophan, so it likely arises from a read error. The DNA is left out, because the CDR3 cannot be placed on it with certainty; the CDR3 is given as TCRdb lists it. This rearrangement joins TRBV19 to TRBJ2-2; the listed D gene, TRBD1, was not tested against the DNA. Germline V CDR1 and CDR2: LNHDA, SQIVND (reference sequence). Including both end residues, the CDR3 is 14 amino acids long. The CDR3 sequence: CASSLQGNTEAFFG.

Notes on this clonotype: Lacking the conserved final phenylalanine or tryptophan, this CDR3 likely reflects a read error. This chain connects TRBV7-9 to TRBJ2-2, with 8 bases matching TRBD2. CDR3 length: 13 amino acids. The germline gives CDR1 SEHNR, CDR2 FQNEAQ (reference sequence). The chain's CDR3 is CASSQQSAGGLFC. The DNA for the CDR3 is TGTGCCAGCAGTCAACAGAGCGCGGGGGGGCTGTTTTGT.

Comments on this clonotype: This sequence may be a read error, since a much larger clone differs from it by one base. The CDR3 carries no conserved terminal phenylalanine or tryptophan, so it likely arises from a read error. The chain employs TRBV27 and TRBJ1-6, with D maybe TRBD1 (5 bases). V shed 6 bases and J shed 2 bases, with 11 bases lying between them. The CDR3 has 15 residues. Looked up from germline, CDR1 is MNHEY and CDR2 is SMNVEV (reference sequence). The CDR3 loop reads CASSPGFTYNSPLHC. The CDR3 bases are TGTGCCAGCAGCCCAGGGTTCACCTATAATTCACCCCTCCACTGT.